The 32 T cell receptor beta chains below come from one sample, sequenced in a study of OX40 agonist ivuxolimab in advanced cancers. TCRdb's copy holds only in-frame clones and misses some; the assay was immunoSEQ multiplex PCR. The top ten clones hold 4.4% of a sample with 72,000 or so clones, around 81% of them seen once. Sequencing used CD4+ or CD8+ T cells sorted from blood, obtained in a trial of the OX40 agonist ivuxolimab. The source of these receptors is an adult with an advanced solid tumor such as melanoma, head and neck, liver or kidney cancer.

The rearrangement uses TRBV6-1 and TRBJ2-2; 7 bases line up with TRBD2. The CDR3 contains 14 residues. Germline values: CDR1 MNHNS, CDR2 SASEGT. J gave up 4 bases and V 6 bases, and 5 bases lay outside the gene matches. The CDR3 here is CASRPTGGTGELFF. CDR3 DNA sequence: TGTGCCAGCAGGCCAACGGGGGGCACCGGGGAGCTGTTTTTT.

The chain carries TRBV5-6 and TRBJ1-1; no firm D call. The CDR3 covers 13 residues. From germline, CDR1 is SGHDT and CDR2 YYEEEE. With 1 base removed from V and 3 bases from J, the gap between germline ends came to 7 bases. CDR3 amino acids: CASSLSEYTEAFF. CDR3 coding DNA: TGTGCCAGCAGCTTGTCGGAGTACACTGAAGCTTTCTTT.

The rearrangement links TRBV19 to TRBJ1-1; 7 nucleotides agree with TRBD1. CDR3 length equals 15 residues. CDR1 is LNHDA and CDR2 is SQIVND in the germline V gene (reference sequence). With 5 bases clipped from V and 5 bases from J, the junction kept 11 bases outside the gene matches. The CDR3 region is CASSLPQGVRTEAFF. In DNA form, the CDR3 reads TGTGCCAGTAGTCTCCCCCAGGGGGTTAGAACTGAAGCTTTCTTT.

This clone occurred a few times. The rearrangement uses TRBV11-2 and TRBJ1-2; D remains ambiguous. With 6 bases removed from V and 5 bases from J, the gap between germline ends came to 13 bases. This CDR3 comprises 13 residues. Germline-derived CDR1 and CDR2 are SGHAT and FQNNGV. CDR3 protein: CASSTQNTYGYTF. For the CDR3, the DNA is TGTGCCAGCAGTACTCAGAATACTTATGGCTACACCTTC.

The rearrangement uses TRBV6-6 and TRBJ2-7, with D perhaps being TRBD1 or TRBD2 (5 bases each). This CDR3 contains 14 residues. V was cut by 2 bases and J by 5 bases, with 13 bases left in between. Per the germline V gene, CDR1 is MNHNY and CDR2 is SVGAGI (reference sequence). The CDR3 sequence is CASSYEAGRHEQYF. CDR3 DNA sequence: TGTGCCAGCAGTTACGAGGCAGGGAGACACGAGCAGTACTTC.

The DNA of the CDR3 is TGCGCCAGCAGCTATCAGGGTACTAATGAAAAACTGTTTTTT. Its translation is CASSYQGTNEKLFF. The chain links TRBV5-1 to TRBJ1-4; TRBD1 is a possible D gene (5 bases). With 3 bases removed from V and 2 bases from J, the gap between germline ends came to 8 bases. The CDR3 extends over 14 amino acids. Germline loops: CDR1 SGHRS, CDR2 YFSETQ. Looking up the rest from reference TRBV5-1 and TRBJ1-4 gives the full variable domain: KAGVTQTPRYLIKTRGQQVTLSCSPISGHRSVSWYQQTPGQGLQFLFEYFSETQRNKGNFPGRFSGRQFSNSRSEMNVSTLELGDSALYLCASSYQGTNEKLFFGSGTQLSVL.

This clone was picked up a small number of times. The chain has TRBV7-2 and TRBJ1-2; 10 positions agree with TRBD1. The ends lost 5 bases at V and 3 bases at J; junction bases unmatched: 6. This CDR3 is 15 amino acids long. CDR1 and CDR2 from the germline V gene are SGHTA and FQGNSA. CDR3: CASSPGQGQYYGYTF. CDR3 DNA: TGTGCCAGCAGCCCGGGACAGGGGCAATACTATGGCTACACCTTC.

This rearrangement joins TRBV6-5 to TRBJ2-5; no clear D gene. Trimming took off 1 base at V and 3 bases at J, with 12 bases between the two ends. Germline V CDR1 and CDR2: MNHEY, SVGAGI. This CDR3 contains 15 residues. The CDR3 DNA reads as TGTGCCAGCAGTTACTGGTCGGTTGGGAAAGAGACCCAGTACTTC. The encoded protein is CASSYWSVGKETQYF.

This rearrangement joins TRBV5-1 to TRBJ2-7, with a weak D call TRBD2 (7 bases). Germline V gene data show CDR1 as SGHRS and CDR2 as YFSETQ. The CDR3 spans 15 residues. V lost 0 bases, J lost 6 bases, and 16 bases lay in between. CDR3 in amino acids: CASSLATGGLGEQYF. The CDR3 region has the DNA TGCGCCAGCAGCTTGGCAACGGGGGGCCTCGGCGAGCAGTACTTC. Variable domain in full (rest from reference TRBV5-1 and TRBJ2-7): KAGVTQTPRYLIKTRGQQVTLSCSPISGHRSVSWYQQTPGQGLQFLFEYFSETQRNKGNFPGRFSGRQFSNSRSEMNVSTLELGDSALYLCASSLATGGLGEQYFGPGTRLTVT.

This chain uses TRBV19 with TRBJ2-3; 8 bases match TRBD2. The CDR3 loop spans 15 amino acids. V lost 3 bases and J lost 7; bases outside the gene matches: 9. Germline lookup yields CDR1 LNHDA and CDR2 SQIVND (reference sequence). In DNA form, the CDR3 reads TGTGCCAGTAGTATGTCGGGGGGGGCCGGGAATACGCAGTATTTT. Translating gives CASSMSGGAGNTQYF.

This clone was detected only once. The chain combines TRBV5-1 with TRBJ2-7; weak D call: TRBD1 (6 bases). This CDR3 is built from 13 residues. With 3 bases removed from V and 4 bases from J, the gap between germline ends came to 11 bases. CDR1 and CDR2 from the germline V gene are SGHRS and YFSETQ. CDR3 loop: CASSWTVFYEQYF. CDR3 nucleotide sequence: TGCGCCAGCAGCTGGACAGTGTTTTACGAGCAGTACTTC.

V and J are TRBV15 and TRBJ2-7, with 8 bases matching TRBD2. CDR1 is LNHNV, CDR2 YYDKDF, per germline (reference sequence). The V gene end was trimmed by 2 bases and the J gene end by 2 bases; junction bases not matched to a gene: 8. CDR3 length: 16 amino acids. The CDR3 nucleotides read TGTGCCACCAGCAGAAAGGGACTAGGCGTGGCCTACGAGCAGTACTTC. Its protein is CATSRKGLGVAYEQYF.

This chain links TRBV28 with TRBJ2-7, with a tentative D call TRBD2 (7 bases). The CDR3 runs 14 residues. Trimming left V 7 bases short and J 1 base short, with 14 bases between. Germline V CDR1 and CDR2: MDHEN, SYDVKM. Here the CDR3 DNA reads TGTGCCAGCACTCCGGGGGGCCAGTCCTACGAGCAGTACTTC. Protein product: CASTPGGQSYEQYF.

Written as DNA, the CDR3 is TGTGCCAGCAGGGGACAGTACTACGAGCAGTACTTC. Its translation is CASRGQYYEQYF. The rearrangement uses TRBV28 and TRBJ2-7; 7 bases match TRBD1. The germline V gene has CDR1 MDHEN and CDR2 SYDVKM. The CDR3 extends over 12 amino acids. V dropped 6 bases and J dropped 3; count of bases not matched to a gene: 2.

This clone was observed once. The chain has TRBV4-1 and TRBJ1-1; 7 bases are a match to TRBD1. The CDR3 covers 18 residues. CDR1 MGHRA and CDR2 YSYEKL come from the germline V gene. The V gene end was trimmed by 2 bases and the J gene end by 0 bases; junction bases not matched to a gene: 12. The CDR3 DNA is TGCGCCAGCAGCCAATCCGTTACACAGGGGCAGGTGAACACTGAAGCTTTCTTT. Residues: CASSQSVTQGQVNTEAFF.

The V call is TRBV19, the J call TRBJ1-1; D remains ambiguous. The V end lost 5 bases, the J end lost 2 bases, and 3 bases lay between the germline ends. Germline V gene lookup returns CDR1 LNHDA and CDR2 SQIVND (reference sequence). The CDR3 is made up of 11 amino acids. CDR3 region: CASSLNTEAFF. DNA for the CDR3: TGTGCCAGTAGTCTTAACACTGAAGCTTTCTTT.

This clone was observed a single time. The CDR3 region is CASRDSGRWAFF. Written as DNA, the CDR3 is TGCGCCAGCAGGGACAGTGGCCGCTGGGCTTTCTTT. The V call is TRBV5-1, the J call TRBJ1-1; maybe TRBD1 (6 bases). From germline, CDR1 is SGHRS and CDR2 YFSETQ. The CDR3 consists of 12 residues. The V end lost 5 bases, the J end lost 11 bases, and 16 bases lay between the germline ends.

This clone was seen only once. The rearrangement uses TRBV28 and TRBJ1-4; unclear D gene. This CDR3 is 15 amino acids long. The germline CDR1 and CDR2 sequences are MDHEN and SYDVKM. V was cut by 2 bases and J by 4 bases, with 11 bases left in between. The CDR3 sequence: CASSLDRVFNEKLFF. CDR3 DNA: TGTGCCAGCAGTTTAGACCGGGTCTTTAATGAAAAACTGTTTTTT. Full variable domain (rest looked up from reference TRBV28 and TRBJ1-4): DVKVTQSSRYLVKRTGEKVFLECVQDMDHENMFWYRQDPGLGLRLIYFSYDVKMKEKGDIPEGYSVSREKKERFSLILESASTNQTSMYLCASSLDRVFNEKLFFGSGTQLSVL.

Only one count was recorded for this clone. The J gene is TRBJ2-7, the V gene TRBV7-2, with D perhaps assigned TRBD1 or TRBD2 (5 bases each). Germline assignment: CDR1 SGHTA and CDR2 FQGNSA. V lost 0 bases to trimming and J lost 1 base, with 13 bases between them. The CDR3 totals 16 residues. CDR3 sequence reads: CASSLALLGGSYEQYF. The CDR3 DNA follows: TGTGCCAGCAGCTTAGCTTTACTTGGGGGTTCCTACGAGCAGTACTTC.

V is TRBV4-1 and J is TRBJ1-6, with D possibly being TRBD1 (6 bases). The CDR3 sequence is 13 residues long. V was shortened by 4 bases and J by 8 bases, with 9 bases between the two germline ends. Germline lookup yields CDR1 MGHRA and CDR2 YSYEKL. CDR3 sequence (DNA): TGCGCCAGCAGCCCCAGGACAGATTCACCCCTCCACTTT. It specifies CASSPRTDSPLHF.

The rearrangement links TRBV5-1 to TRBJ1-2, with 8 bases that match TRBD1. Germline lookup yields CDR1 SGHRS and CDR2 YFSETQ. This CDR3 has 18 amino acids. Germline trimming cut 1 base from V and 0 bases from J; bases unmatched to any gene: 11. The CDR3 sequence is CASSLFLGTGAANYGYTF. CDR3 DNA sequence: TGCGCCAGCAGCTTGTTTTTAGGGACAGGTGCTGCTAACTATGGCTACACCTTC. Full variable domain (outside the CDR3, taken from reference TRBV5-1 and TRBJ1-2): KAGVTQTPRYLIKTRGQQVTLSCSPISGHRSVSWYQQTPGQGLQFLFEYFSETQRNKGNFPGRFSGRQFSNSRSEMNVSTLELGDSALYLCASSLFLGTGAANYGYTFGSGTRLTVV.

Here the CDR3 reads CASSPPGTSFETQYF. The DNA of the CDR3 is TGTGCCAGTAGTCCCCCCGGGACTAGCTTTGAGACCCAGTACTTC. The J gene is TRBJ2-5, the V gene TRBV19; 9 bases align to TRBD2. Germline lookup yields CDR1 LNHDA and CDR2 SQIVND (reference sequence). V lost 5 bases to trimming and J lost 5 bases; unmatched junction nucleotides: 9. The CDR3 contains 15 residues.

This chain joins TRBV2 and TRBJ2-1, with D maybe TRBD1 (7 bases). Trimming left V 6 bases short and J 3 bases short, with 18 bases between. In germline, CDR1 is SNHLY, CDR2 FYNNEI. The length of the CDR3 is 16 residues. The CDR3 nucleotides read TGTGCCAGCAGGACAAGAGGAGGGGGCAGCTACAATGAGCAGTTCTTC. Its protein is CASRTRGGGSYNEQFF.

The CDR3, as DNA: TGTGCCATCAGTGAGCCTCGGTTGCTAGCGGGGGTAAGCACAGATACGCAGTATTTT. Protein product: CAISEPRLLAGVSTDTQYF. The chain combines TRBV10-3 with TRBJ2-3; 10 bases are a match to TRBD2. The CDR3 has 19 residues. CDR1 is ENHRY and CDR2 is SYGVKD in the germline V gene. After removal of 2 bases from V and 0 bases from J, the junction contained 11 bases not matched to a gene.

The gene calls are TRBV13 and TRBJ1-6; D is undetermined. The CDR3 contains 14 residues. V lost 2 bases and J lost 5, with 7 bases in between. CDR1 and CDR2 (germline): PRHDT, FYEKMQ (reference sequence). CDR3 bases: TGTGCCAGCAGCTTAAACACAAATAATTCACCCCTCCACTTT. This translates into CASSLNTNNSPLHF. Full variable domain (missing parts from reference TRBV13 and TRBJ1-6): AAGVIQSPRHLIKEKRETATLKCYPIPRHDTVYWYQQGPGQDPQFLISFYEKMQSDKGSIPDRFSAQQFSDYHSELNMSSLELGDSALYFCASSLNTNNSPLHFGNGTRLTVT.

The chain links TRBV10-3 to TRBJ1-2, with 9 bases identical to TRBD1. The CDR3 extends over 14 amino acids. Germline CDR1 reads ENHRY; CDR2 reads SYGVKD. The V segment lost 10 bases and the J segment 3 bases; nucleotides outside the gene matches: 9. CDR3 in DNA: TGTGCCACTCTAGGGGGACAGGGATACTATGGCTACACCTTC. It is translated as CATLGGQGYYGYTF.

This clone has only a few counts. The chain couples TRBV5-1 to TRBJ2-7; the D is unclear. CDR1 and CDR2 from the germline V gene are SGHRS and YFSETQ. This CDR3 has 14 residues. With 2 bases removed from V and 2 bases from J, the gap between germline ends came to 11 bases. CDR3 nucleotides: TGCGCCAGCAGCTTCGGTAGCCGCGCCTACGAGCAGTACTTC. This gives the protein CASSFGSRAYEQYF.

The V gene is TRBV11-1, the J gene TRBJ2-1; 7 nucleotides agree with TRBD1. Germline lookup yields CDR1 SGHAT and CDR2 FQDESV (reference sequence). This CDR3 is 15 amino acids long. V dropped 3 bases and J dropped 4; count of bases not matched to a gene: 6. DNA of the CDR3: TGTGCCAGCAGCTTTTCTTCCAGGGGGTACAATGAGCAGTTCTTC. This sequence encodes CASSFSSRGYNEQFF. Full variable domain (rest looked up from reference TRBV11-1 and TRBJ2-1): EAEVAQSPRYKITEKSQAVAFWCDPISGHATLYWYRQILGQGPELLVQFQDESVVDDSQLPKDRFSAERLKGVDSTLKIQPAELGDSAMYLCASSFSSRGYNEQFFGPGTRLTVL.

V and J are TRBV6-5 and TRBJ1-1; D gene uncertain. The V end lost 0 bases, the J end lost 4 bases, and 9 bases lay between the germline ends. The length of the CDR3 is 14 residues. Germline CDR1 and CDR2: MNHEY and SVGAGI. CDR3 nucleotides: TGTGCCAGCAGTTACTCAACGGGGAGCACTGAAGCTTTCTTT. Translating gives CASSYSTGSTEAFF.

This clone was observed once. The V gene is TRBV4-1, the J gene TRBJ1-3, with D hard to call. CDR1 MGHRA and CDR2 YSYEKL come from the germline V gene. The V end lost 6 bases, the J end lost 5 bases, and 14 bases lay between the germline ends. There are 14 residues in the CDR3. The CDR3: CASRQPGSRNTIYF. In DNA form, the CDR3 reads TGCGCCAGCAGGCAACCCGGGAGTCGAAACACCATATATTTT.

CDR3 coding DNA: TGTGCCAGCAGCGTAGTTTCAAGCACCATATATTTT. Encoded protein: CASSVVSSTIYF. V gene TRBV9 combines with J gene TRBJ1-3, with D unresolved. V was pared by 0 bases and J by 9 bases, with 7 bases between. The germline gives CDR1 SGDLS, CDR2 YYNGEE. The CDR3 extends over 12 amino acids.

The genes are TRBV6-5 and TRBJ2-7; tentatively, D is TRBD1 (6 bases). There are 14 residues in the CDR3. Germline V gene lookup returns CDR1 MNHEY and CDR2 SVGAGI. V lost 2 bases to trimming and J lost 3 bases, with 11 bases between them. CDR3 sequence (DNA): TGTGCCAGCAGTTACGGGACAAGTAACTACGAGCAGTACTTC. Protein product: CASSYGTSNYEQYF.